A few counts support the clone carrying this TCR beta chain. With 5 bases clipped from V and 3 bases from J, the junction kept 8 bases outside the gene matches. The CDR3 is made up of 15 amino acids. Germline CDR1 and CDR2: MDHEN and SYDVKM. The time point was: sample taken at primary tumor resection. Researchers sequenced whole RNA taken from tumor, nontumor lung or frozen PBMC without sorting. The cohort: approximately 74 early-stage, untreated non-small cell lung cancer patients. This record comes from a study of spatial heterogeneity in lung cancer. In the library, each TCR cDNA molecule bore its own unique molecular identifier. TCRdb analysed the 5' RACE reads with MiXCR anew, one entry per CDR3 protein. The data show about 52,000 distinct CDR3 sequences, less than 9% seen once.

V usage is TRBV28 and J usage is TRBJ2-7, with 9 bases aligning to TRBD1. The source was PBMCs, collected at surgery. The receptor comes from a female donor with early-stage non-small cell lung cancer. The CDR3 bases are TGTGCCAGCAGTACTCCCGGGACAGGGAACTACGAGCAGTACTTC. Its protein is CASSTPGTGNYEQYF.